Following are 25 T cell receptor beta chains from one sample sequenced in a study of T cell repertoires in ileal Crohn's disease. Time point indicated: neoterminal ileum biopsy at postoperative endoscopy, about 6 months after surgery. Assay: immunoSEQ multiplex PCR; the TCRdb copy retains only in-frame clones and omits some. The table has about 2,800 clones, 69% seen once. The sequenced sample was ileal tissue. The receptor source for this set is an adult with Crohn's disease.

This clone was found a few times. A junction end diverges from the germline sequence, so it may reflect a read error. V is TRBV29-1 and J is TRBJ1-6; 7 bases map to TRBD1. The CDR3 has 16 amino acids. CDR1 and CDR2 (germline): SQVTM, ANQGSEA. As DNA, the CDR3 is TGCAGCGCTGAACGGACAGGCCGATACTATAATTCACCCCTCCACTTT. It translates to CSAERTGRYYNSPLHF.

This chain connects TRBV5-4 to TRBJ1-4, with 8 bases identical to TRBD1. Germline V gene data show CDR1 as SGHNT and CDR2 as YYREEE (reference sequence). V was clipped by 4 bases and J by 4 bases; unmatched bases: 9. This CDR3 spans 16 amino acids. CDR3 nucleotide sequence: TGTGCCAGCAGCCTCGGACAGGGTGCTGTTAATGAAAAACTGTTTTTT. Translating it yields CASSLGQGAVNEKLFF.

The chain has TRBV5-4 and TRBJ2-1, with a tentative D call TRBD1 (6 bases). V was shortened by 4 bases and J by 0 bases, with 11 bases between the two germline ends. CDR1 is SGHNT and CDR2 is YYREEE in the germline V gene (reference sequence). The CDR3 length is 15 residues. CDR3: CASSADRSSYNEQFF. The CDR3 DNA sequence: TGTGCCAGCAGCGCCGACAGGAGCTCCTACAATGAGCAGTTCTTC.

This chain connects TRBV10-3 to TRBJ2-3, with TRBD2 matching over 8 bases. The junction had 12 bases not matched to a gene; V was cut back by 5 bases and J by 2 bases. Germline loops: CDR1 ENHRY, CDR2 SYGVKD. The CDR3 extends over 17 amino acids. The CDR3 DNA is TGTGCCATCAGTCCAAATAACCTAGCGGGCCCCACAGATACGCAGTATTTT. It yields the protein CAISPNNLAGPTDTQYF.

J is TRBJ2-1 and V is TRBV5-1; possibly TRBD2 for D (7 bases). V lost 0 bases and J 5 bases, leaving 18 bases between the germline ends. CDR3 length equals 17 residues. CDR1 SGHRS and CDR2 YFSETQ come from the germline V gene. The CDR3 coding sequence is TGCGCCAGCAGCTTGGCCCCTGGGGGCGGGGGCAACAATGAGCAGTTCTTC. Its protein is CASSLAPGGGGNNEQFF.

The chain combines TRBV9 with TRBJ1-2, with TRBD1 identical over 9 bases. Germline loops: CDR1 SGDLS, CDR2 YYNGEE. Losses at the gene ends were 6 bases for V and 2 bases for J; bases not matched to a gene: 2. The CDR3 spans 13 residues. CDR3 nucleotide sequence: TGTGCCAGCAAAGGGACAGGGAACTATGGCTACACCTTC. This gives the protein CASKGTGNYGYTF.

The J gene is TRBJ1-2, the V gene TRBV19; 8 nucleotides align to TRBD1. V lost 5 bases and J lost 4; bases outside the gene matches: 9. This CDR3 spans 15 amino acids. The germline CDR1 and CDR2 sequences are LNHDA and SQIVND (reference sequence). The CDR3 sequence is CASSPTTGEGYGYTF. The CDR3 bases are TGTGCCAGTAGTCCAACGACAGGGGAGGGCTATGGCTACACCTTC.

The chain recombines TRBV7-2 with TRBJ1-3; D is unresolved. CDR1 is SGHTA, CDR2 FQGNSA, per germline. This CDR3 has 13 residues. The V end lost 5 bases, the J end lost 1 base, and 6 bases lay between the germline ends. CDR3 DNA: TGTGCCAGCAGCCTCGGTTCTGGAAACACCATATATTTT. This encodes CASSLGSGNTIYF.

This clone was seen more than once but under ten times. The CDR3 is CASSPGQGNTEAFF. CDR3 sequence (DNA): TGCGCCAGCAGCCCGGGACAGGGGAACACTGAAGCTTTCTTT. V gene TRBV5-1 combines with J gene TRBJ1-1; TRBD1 aligns across 9 bases. V trimming: 4 bases; J trimming: 1 base; junction bases outside the gene matches: 2. The CDR3 sequence is 14 residues long. The germline CDR1 and CDR2 sequences are SGHRS and YFSETQ.

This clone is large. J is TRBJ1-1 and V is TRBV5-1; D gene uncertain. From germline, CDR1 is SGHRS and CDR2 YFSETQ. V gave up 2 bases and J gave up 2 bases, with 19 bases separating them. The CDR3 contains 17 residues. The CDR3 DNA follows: TGCGCCAGCAGCTTATCAATCGGCGAGGAGCTTAACACTGAAGCTTTCTTT. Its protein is CASSLSIGEELNTEAFF.

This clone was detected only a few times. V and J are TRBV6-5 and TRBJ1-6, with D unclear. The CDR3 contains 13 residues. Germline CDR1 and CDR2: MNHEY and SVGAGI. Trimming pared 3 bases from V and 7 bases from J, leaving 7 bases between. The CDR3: CASSYSENSPLHF. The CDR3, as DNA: TGTGCCAGCAGTTATAGTGAAAATTCACCCCTCCACTTT.

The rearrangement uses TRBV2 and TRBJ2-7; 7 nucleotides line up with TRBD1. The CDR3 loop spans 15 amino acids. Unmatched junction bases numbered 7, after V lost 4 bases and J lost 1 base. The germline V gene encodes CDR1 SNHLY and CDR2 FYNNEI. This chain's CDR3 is CASSGGQRISYEQYF. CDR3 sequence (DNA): TGTGCCAGCAGTGGGGGACAGCGAATATCCTACGAGCAGTACTTC.

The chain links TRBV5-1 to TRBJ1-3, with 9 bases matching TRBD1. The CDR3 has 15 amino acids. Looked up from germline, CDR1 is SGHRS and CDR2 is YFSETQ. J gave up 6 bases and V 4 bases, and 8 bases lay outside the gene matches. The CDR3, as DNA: TGCGCCAGCAGCCGCTTGGGACAGGGCGAAAACACCATATATTTT. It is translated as CASSRLGQGENTIYF.

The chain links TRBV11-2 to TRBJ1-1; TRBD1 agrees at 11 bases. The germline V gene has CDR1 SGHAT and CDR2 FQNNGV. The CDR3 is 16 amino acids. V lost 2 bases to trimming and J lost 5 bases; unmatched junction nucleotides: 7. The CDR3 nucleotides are TGTGCCAGCAGCTTATGGGGACAGGGGGGATTGACTGAAGCTTTCTTT. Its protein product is CASSLWGQGGLTEAFF. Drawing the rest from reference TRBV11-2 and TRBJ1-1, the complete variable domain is EAGVAQSPRYKIIEKRQSVAFWCNPISGHATLYWYQQILGQGPKLLIQFQNNGVVDDSQLPKDRFSAERLKGVDSTLKIQPAKLEDSAVYLCASSLWGQGGLTEAFFGQGTRLTVV.

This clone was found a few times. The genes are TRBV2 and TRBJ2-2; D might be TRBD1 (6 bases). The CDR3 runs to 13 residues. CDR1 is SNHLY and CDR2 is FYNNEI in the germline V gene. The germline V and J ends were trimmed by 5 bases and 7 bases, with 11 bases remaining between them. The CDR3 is CASSQDSLGELFF. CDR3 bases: TGTGCCAGCAGTCAGGACAGCCTCGGGGAGCTGTTTTTT.

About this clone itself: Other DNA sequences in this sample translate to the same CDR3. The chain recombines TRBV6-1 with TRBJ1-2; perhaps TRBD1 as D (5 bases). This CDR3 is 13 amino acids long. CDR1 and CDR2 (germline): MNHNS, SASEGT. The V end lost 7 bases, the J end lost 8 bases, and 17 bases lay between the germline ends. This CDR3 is CASKTWGVGGYTF. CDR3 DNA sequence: TGTGCCAGCAAGACGTGGGGGGTGGGCGGCTACACCTTC.

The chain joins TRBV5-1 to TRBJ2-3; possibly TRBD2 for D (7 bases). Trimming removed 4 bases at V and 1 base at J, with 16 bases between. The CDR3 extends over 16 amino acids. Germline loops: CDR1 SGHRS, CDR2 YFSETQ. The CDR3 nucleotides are TGCGCCAGCAGCCCACCTTCGGGGGGCGGCACAGATACGCAGTATTTT. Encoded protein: CASSPPSGGGTDTQYF.

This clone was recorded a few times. The CDR3 sequence: CASSGEHRGRPYEQYF. In DNA, the CDR3 is TGTGCCAGCAGTGGAGAACACAGGGGGCGCCCCTACGAGCAGTACTTC. The chain is built from TRBV2 and TRBJ2-7; 9 nucleotides line up with TRBD1. From germline, CDR1 is SNHLY and CDR2 FYNNEI. The CDR3 loop spans 16 amino acids. V was clipped by 4 bases and J by 2 bases; unmatched bases: 9.

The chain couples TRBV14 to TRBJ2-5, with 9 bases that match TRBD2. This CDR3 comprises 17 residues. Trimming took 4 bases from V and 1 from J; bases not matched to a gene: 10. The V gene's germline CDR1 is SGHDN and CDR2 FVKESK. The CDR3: CASSPGGASGAQETQYF. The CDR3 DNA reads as TGTGCCAGCAGCCCAGGTGGAGCTAGCGGGGCCCAAGAGACCCAGTACTTC. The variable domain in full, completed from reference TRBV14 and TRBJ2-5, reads EAGVTQFPSHSVIEKGQTVTLRCDPISGHDNLYWYRRVMGKEIKFLLHFVKESKQDESGMPNNRFLAERTGGTYSTLKVQPAELEDSGVYFCASSPGGASGAQETQYFGPGTRLLVL.

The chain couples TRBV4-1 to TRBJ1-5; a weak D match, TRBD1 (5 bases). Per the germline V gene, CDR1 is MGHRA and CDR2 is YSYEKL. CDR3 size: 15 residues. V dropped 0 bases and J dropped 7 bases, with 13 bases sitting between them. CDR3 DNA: TGCGCCAGCAGCCAAGATCGGGGGGGAGGACAGCCCCAGCATTTT. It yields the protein CASSQDRGGGQPQHF.

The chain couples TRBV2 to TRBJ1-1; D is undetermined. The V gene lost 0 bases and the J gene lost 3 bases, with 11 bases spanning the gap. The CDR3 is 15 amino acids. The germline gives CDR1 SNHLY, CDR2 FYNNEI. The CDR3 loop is CASSEAIRGYTEAFF. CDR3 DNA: TGTGCCAGCAGTGAAGCGATTCGGGGTTACACTGAAGCTTTCTTT.

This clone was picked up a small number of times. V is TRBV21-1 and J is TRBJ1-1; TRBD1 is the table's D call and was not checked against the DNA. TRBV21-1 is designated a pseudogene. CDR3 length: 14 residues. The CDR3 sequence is CASSLGTGIAEAFF. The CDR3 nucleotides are TGTGCCAGCAGCTTAGGGACAGGGATCGCTGAAGCTTTCTTT.

CDR3 coding DNA: TGTGCCAGCTCACTTGGGACTAGCGGGGGTCGTACCTACGAGCAGTACTTC. The encoded protein is CASSLGTSGGRTYEQYF. The rearrangement links TRBV18 to TRBJ2-7, with 14 bases matching TRBD2. Germline V CDR1 and CDR2: KGHSH, LQKENI. The CDR3 is made up of 17 amino acids. The trim removed 4 bases at V and 2 bases at J, leaving 7 bases unmatched. The whole variable domain, remainder taken from reference TRBV18 and TRBJ2-7, is NAGVMQNPRHLVRRRGQEARLRCSPMKGHSHVYWYRQLPEEGLKFMVYLQKENIIDESGMPKERFSAEFPKEGPSILRIQQVVRGDSAAYFCASSLGTSGGRTYEQYFGPGTRLTVT.

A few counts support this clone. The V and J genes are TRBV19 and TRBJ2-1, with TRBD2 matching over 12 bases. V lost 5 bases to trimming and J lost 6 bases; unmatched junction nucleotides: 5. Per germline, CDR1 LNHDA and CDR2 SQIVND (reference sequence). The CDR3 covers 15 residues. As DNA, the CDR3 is TGTGCCAGTAGTTTTCGACTAGCGGGGGTCAATGAGCAGTTCTTC. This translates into CASSFRLAGVNEQFF.

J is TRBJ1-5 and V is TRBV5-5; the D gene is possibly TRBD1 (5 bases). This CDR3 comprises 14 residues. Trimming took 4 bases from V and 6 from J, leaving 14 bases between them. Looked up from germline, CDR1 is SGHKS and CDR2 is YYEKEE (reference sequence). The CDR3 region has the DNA TGTGCCAGCAGCCTTAGGGGTGGCGGTCAGCCCCAGCATTTT. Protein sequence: CASSLRGGGQPQHF.